The TCR beta chain described here comes from a study of blood T cell repertoires in COVID-19. Using immunoSEQ multiplex PCR, the repertoire was profiled, and TCRdb retains in-frame clones only, with some absent. The sample includes 410,000 or so clones, roughly 85% of them seen just once. Sequenced material: peripheral blood. The receptor was isolated from a woman aged 30 to 39 with active or convalescent COVID-19.

The DNA for the CDR3 is TGTGCCAGCAGCCGCAGGGATAACTATGGCTACACCTTC. This codes for CASSRRDNYGYTF. This chain joins TRBV6-5 and TRBJ1-2; a weak D match, TRBD1 (5 bases). The CDR3 sequence is 13 residues long. V lost 6 bases and J lost 1, with 9 bases in between. CDR1 is MNHEY and CDR2 is SVGAGI in the germline V gene.